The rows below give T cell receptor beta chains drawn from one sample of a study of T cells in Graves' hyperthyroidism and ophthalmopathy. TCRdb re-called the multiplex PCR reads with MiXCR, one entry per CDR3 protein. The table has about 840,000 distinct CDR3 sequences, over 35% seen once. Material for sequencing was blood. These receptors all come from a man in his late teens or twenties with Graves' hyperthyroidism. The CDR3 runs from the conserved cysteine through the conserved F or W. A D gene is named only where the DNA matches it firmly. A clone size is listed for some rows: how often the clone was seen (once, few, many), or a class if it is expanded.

TGTGCCATCAGTGATTCAGGGGCGGGCGACTATGGCTACACCTTC | CAISDSGAGDYGYTF | NA | 15 | NA | TRBJ1-2 | TRBV10-3
TGTGCCAGCATTCCGGACAGGGAGGGGAGAGGCTACACCTTC | CASIPDREGRGYTF | TRBD1 | 14 | many | TRBJ1-2 | TRBV6-5
TGTGCCAGCCAGGGCGGAGATGGCTACACCTTC | CASQGGDGYTF | NA | 11 | NA | TRBJ1-2 | TRBV11-1
TGTGCCAGCAGCCGATCCCGGACAGGGGACTATGGCTACACCTTC | CASSRSRTGDYGYTF | TRBD1 | 15 | many | TRBJ1-2 | TRBV7-2
TGCGCCAGCAGCTGGGGGCTACAGGGAGATGGAAACACCATATATTTT | CASSWGLQGDGNTIYF | NA | 16 | NA | TRBJ1-3 | TRBV7-9
TGTGCCTCGAGGGCAGGGGCGCGCGAGCAGTACTTC | CASRAGAREQYF | NA | 12 | NA | TRBJ2-7 | TRBV10-3
TGTGCCAGCAGTCGAGGACGGGCCAACAGAGGGACTGAAGCTTTCTTT | CASSRGRANRGTEAFF | NA | 16 | many | TRBJ1-1 | TRBV6-5
TGCGCTTACCCCGGGGAGGAAAAACTGTTTTTT | CAYPGEEKLFF | NA | 11 | NA | TRBJ1-4 | TRBV20-1
TGTGCCAGCAGTTCCCCCCGGGACAGGAATACCTATGGCTACACCTTC | CASSSPRDRNTYGYTF | TRBD1 | 16 | NA | TRBJ1-2 | TRBV7-9
TGTGCCATCAGTGAGTCGCGCAGCTCTAGCACAGATACGCAGTATTTT | CAISESRSSSTDTQYF | NA | 16 | few | TRBJ2-3 | TRBV10-3
TGTGCCAGCAGCTTCGGAGACAGGGCCAATTCACCCCTCCACTTT | CASSFGDRANSPLHF | TRBD1 | 15 | many | TRBJ1-6 | TRBV7-2
TGCAGCGTTGAAGAATCGGCAGGGGGCTGTCGAGAGCAGTACTTC | CSVEESAGGCREQYF | TRBD1 | 15 | NA | TRBJ2-7 | TRBV29-1
TGTGCCACCAGGACGGGTCCGGGCGAGCAGTACTTC | CATRTGPGEQYF | NA | 12 | NA | TRBJ2-7 | TRBV2
TGTGCCAGTAGTATAGCGTCGAGGGGAAGGACTGAAGCTTTCTTT | CASSIASRGRTEAFF | NA | 15 | many | TRBJ1-1 | TRBV19
TGTGCCAGCAGTCCTGGGACTAGCGGGGACGAGACCCAGTACTTC | CASSPGTSGDETQYF | TRBD2 | 15 | NA | TRBJ2-5 | TRBV12-3/TRBV12-4
TGTGCCAGCAGTCCGGGACTAGCGGATTTAACCTACGAGCAGTACTTC | CASSPGLADLTYEQYF | TRBD2 | 16 | NA | TRBJ2-7 | TRBV6-5
TGTGCCAGCAGCCACCTAAGGGAGCAGTACTTC | CASSHLREQYF | NA | 11 | many | TRBJ2-7 | TRBV14
TGCAGTGCTAGTCCCCGGGAGGCGGACACCGGGGAGCTGTTTTTT | CSASPREADTGELFF | TRBD2 | 15 | once | TRBJ2-2 | TRBV20-1
TGTGCCATCACCTTCGAACAGGGGTTTGCTTCACCCCTCCACTTT | CAITFEQGFASPLHF | TRBD1 | 15 | NA | TRBJ1-6 | TRBV10-3
TGTGCCAGCAGGGCCGGGACAGGGGGCAACGAGCAGTACTTC | CASRAGTGGNEQYF | TRBD1 | 14 | NA | TRBJ2-7 | TRBV5-4
TGCGCCAGCAGATGGCGGACAGGGGGCAAGTCCGAGCAGTACTTC | CASRWRTGGKSEQYF | TRBD1 | 15 | NA | TRBJ2-7 | TRBV5-1
TGTGCCAGCAGCCCCACAGGACAGCCTGAAAAACTGTTTTTT | CASSPTGQPEKLFF | NA | 14 | NA | TRBJ1-4 | TRBV7-2
TGTGCCAGCAGTGTGCGGGAGGGCACTGAAGCTTTCTTT | CASSVREGTEAFF | NA | 13 | many | TRBJ1-1 | TRBV2
TGCAGTGCTTATAGCGGGGGGGCGAACACCGGGGAGCTGTTTTTT | CSAYSGGANTGELFF | TRBD2 | 15 | NA | TRBJ2-2 | TRBV20-1
TGTGCCAGCAGATTGACTAGCGGGACCGGGGAGCTGTTTTTT | CASRLTSGTGELFF | TRBD2 | 14 | NA | TRBJ2-2 | TRBV7-9
TGTGCCAGCAGGACAGGGAACAATCAGCCCCAGCATTTT | CASRTGNNQPQHF | TRBD1 | 13 | many | TRBJ1-5 | TRBV2
TGCGCCAGCAGCTGGGAGGACGGGCAGAACACTGAAGCTTTCTTT | CASSWEDGQNTEAFF | NA | 15 | NA | TRBJ1-1 | TRBV5-1
TGCGCCAGCAGCGAAGGTGCGAACACGCCAATTGAAGCTTTCTTT | CASSEGANTPIEAFF | NA | 15 | many | TRBJ1-1 | TRBV5-1
TGTGCCAGCAGCTTACAGGGGGCAGGCAATCAGCATTTT | CASSLQGAGNQHF | TRBD1 | 13 | NA | TRBJ1-5 | TRBV7-2
TGTGCCAGCAGCGCGGGATATGGAGACACCATATATTTT | CASSAGYGDTIYF | NA | 13 | NA | TRBJ1-3 | TRBV13
TGTGCCAGCAGCTTAGATCCGGGTCGAACATCCGGGGAGCTGGTTTTT | CASSLDPGRTSGELVF | NA | 16 | NA | TRBJ2-2 | TRBV7-9
TGTGCCAGTAGTAAAGGACGAGACCCTGGAAACACCATATATTTT | CASSKGRDPGNTIYF | NA | 15 | NA | TRBJ1-3 | TRBV19
TGTGCCAGCAGTGAAGAAGGGGCGGATCCCCCCCATGGCTACACCTTC | CASSEEGADPPHGYTF | NA | 16 | few | TRBJ1-2 | TRBV6-1
TGTGCCAGCAGCGTAGCCCCCAGGATGGAATACGAGCAGTACTTC | CASSVAPRMEYEQYF | NA | 15 | NA | TRBJ2-7 | TRBV9
TGCAGTGCTAGAGTGCCTAGCGCAGTTTACGAGCAGTACTTC | CSARVPSAVYEQYF | NA | 14 | few | TRBJ2-7 | TRBV20-1
TGTGCCAGTTTCGGGACAGTCTATGGCTACACCTTC | CASFGTVYGYTF | TRBD1 | 12 | many | TRBJ1-2 | TRBV19
TGTGCCACCGCACTCAGCCAGCCCCAGCATTTT | CATALSQPQHF | NA | 11 | NA | TRBJ1-5 | TRBV24-1
TGCGCCAGCAGCCCGAAGACAGGGGGTGTTTCTGAAGCTTTCTTT | CASSPKTGGVSEAFF | TRBD1 | 15 | few | TRBJ1-1 | TRBV5-1
TGTGCCAGCAGTGGTGGTGGGGCCCAGCATTTT | CASSGGGAQHF | NA | 11 | NA | TRBJ1-5 | TRBV6-5
TGTGCCAGCAGCGTAGAGGGCGGGATAGGAACCGGGGAGCTGTTTTTT | CASSVEGGIGTGELFF | NA | 16 | few | TRBJ2-2 | TRBV9
TGCAGTGCTATCCCCGGGGACGTTACCTACGAGCAGTACTTC | CSAIPGDVTYEQYF | NA | 14 | NA | TRBJ2-7 | TRBV20-1
TGCAGCTTAGAAGGGGAGCTGTTTTTT | CSLEGELFF | NA | 9 | NA | TRBJ2-2 | TRBV29-1
TGTGCCACAACGGGACAGGGGGGCACTGAAGCTTTCTTT | CATTGQGGTEAFF | TRBD1 | 13 | many | TRBJ1-1 | TRBV2
TGTGCCAGCAGTCCCGACTTCGTTAGAGCTTTCTTT | CASSPDFVRAFF | NA | 12 | NA | TRBJ1-1 | TRBV12-3/TRBV12-4
TGCGCCAGCAGCCGAGCGCGGGAAGAGACCCAGTACTTC | CASSRAREETQYF | NA | 13 | NA | TRBJ2-5 | TRBV5-1
TGCGCCAGCAGCTTGGACAGGGGAACAGATACGCAGTATTTT | CASSLDRGTDTQYF | TRBD1 | 14 | NA | TRBJ2-3 | TRBV5-1
TGTGCCAGCAGCTTGGCCCCAGGGAGTTTCGAAAAACTGTTTTTT | CASSLAPGSFEKLFF | NA | 15 | NA | TRBJ1-4 | TRBV2
TGTGCCAGCAGCCTGTTGTGGACCGGATCGAACACCGGGGAGCTGTTTTTT | CASSLLWTGSNTGELFF | NA | 17 | once | TRBJ2-2 | TRBV5-4
TGTGCCAGCAGCCAAGGACTTGGGGGGCCCACTGAAGCTTTCTTT | CASSQGLGGPTEAFF | NA | 15 | NA | TRBJ1-1 | TRBV14